What follows are 22 T cell receptor beta chains derived from one specimen sequenced in a study of T cells in Graves' hyperthyroidism and ophthalmopathy. It was RNA transcripts that yielded the amplified TCR beta CDR3 regions. First-round RT-PCR of the TCR CDR3 relied on the HTBI primer set. MiXCR, run by TCRdb on the multiplex PCR reads, gives a single entry per CDR3 protein. Of 500,000 to 600,000 distinct CDR3 sequences listed, 35% to 55% are singletons. The material sequenced was peripheral blood or thyroid tissue (not recorded which). These receptors were collected from a woman aged 18-35 years with Graves' hyperthyroidism.

The chain combines TRBV12-3 or TRBV12-4 with TRBJ1-5; D not certain. Between the trimmed V and J ends, which lost 6 bases and 2 bases, there was a span of 14 bases. The CDR3 sequence is 15 residues long. CDR3 residues: CASSSEQDGNQPQHF. For the CDR3, the DNA is TGTGCCAGCAGCTCGGAACAAGATGGCAATCAGCCCCAGCATTTT.

The V gene is TRBV25-1, the J gene TRBJ2-2; D may be TRBD1 (6 bases). This CDR3 is 16 amino acids long. The germline gives CDR1 MGHDK, CDR2 SYGVNS. The V end lost 6 bases, the J end lost 0 bases, and 14 bases lay between the germline ends. The CDR3 sequence is CASSVRDTSNTGELFF. The CDR3 DNA reads TGTGCCAGCAGCGTTCGGGACACCTCGAACACCGGGGAGCTGTTTTTT. Drawing the rest from reference TRBV25-1 and TRBJ2-2, the complete variable domain is EADIYQTPRYLVIGTGKKITLECSQTMGHDKMYWYQQDPGMELHLIHYSYGVNSTEKGDLSSESTVSRIRTEHFPLTLESARPSHTSQYLCASSVRDTSNTGELFFGEGSRLTVL.

This clonotype was observed at least ten times. The chain combines TRBV2 with TRBJ2-7; D may correspond to TRBD1 or TRBD2 (5 bases each). This CDR3 is 15 amino acids long. CDR1 and CDR2 (germline): SNHLY, FYNNEI. Trimming pared 6 bases from V and 2 bases from J, leaving 17 bases between. CDR3 amino acids: CASRDDPGPPYEQYF. For the CDR3, the DNA is TGTGCCAGCAGAGATGATCCGGGACCACCCTACGAGCAGTACTTC.

The chain carries TRBV7-3 and TRBJ2-7; D could derive from TRBD1 or TRBD2 (5 bases each). The CDR3 totals 11 residues. Per germline, CDR1 SGHTA and CDR2 FQGTGA. V lost 5 bases to trimming and J lost 9 bases, with 11 bases between them. The CDR3 protein is CASSVRDGQYF. The CDR3 DNA reads as TGTGCCAGCAGCGTCCGGGACGGGCAGTACTTC. Drawing the rest from reference TRBV7-3 and TRBJ2-7, the complete variable domain is GAGVSQTPSNKVTEKGKYVELRCDPISGHTALYWYRQSLGQGPEFLIYFQGTGAADDSGLPNDRFFAVRPEGSVSTLKIQRTERGDSAVYLCASSVRDGQYFGPGTRLTVT.

Comment on this clonotype: The junction does not match germline at one end; this may be a read error. The J gene is TRBJ2-5, the V gene TRBV4-2, with D perhaps matching TRBD2 (5 bases). Germline loops: CDR1 LGHNA, CDR2 YNFKEQ. The CDR3 consists of 16 residues. The CDR3 bases are TGTGCCAGCAGCCAAGCGCTAGCCACGTACCAAGAGGCCCAGTACTTC. Translating gives CASSQALATYQEAQYF.

This clonotype was observed many times. The J gene is TRBJ1-5, the V gene TRBV20-1, with 7 bases lining up with TRBD1. Germline values: CDR1 DFQATT, CDR2 SNEGSKA (reference sequence). This CDR3 contains 13 residues. The CDR3 reads CSAGTASNQPQHF. In nucleotides, the CDR3 is TGCAGCGCCGGGACAGCAAGCAATCAGCCCCAGCATTTT.

This clonotype was seen a few times. The chain is built from TRBV27 and TRBJ1-1, with 8 bases matching TRBD1. This CDR3 region has 15 residues. V lost 4 bases, J lost 0 bases, and 4 bases stayed unmatched. Looked up from germline, CDR1 is MNHEY and CDR2 is SMNVEV (reference sequence). CDR3 protein: CASSSPDRVNTEAFF. For the CDR3, the DNA is TGTGCCAGCAGTTCTCCGGACAGGGTGAACACTGAAGCTTTCTTT.

As concerns this clonotype: A read error may be the cause here, since a much bigger clone is one base away. This sequence joins TRBV7-4 and TRBJ2-7; no reliable D call. CDR1 is SGHVT and CDR2 is SQSDAQ in the germline V gene. The V gene lost 6 bases and the J gene lost 2 bases, with 11 bases spanning the gap. The CDR3 is made up of 13 amino acids. The CDR3 protein is CASSFTAAYEQYF. CDR3 nucleotides: TGTGCCAGCAGTTTTACGGCCGCCTACGAGCAGTACTTC.

The rearrangement joins TRBV20-1 to TRBJ1-1; D is unresolved. The CDR3 is made up of 14 amino acids. Germline loops: CDR1 DFQATT, CDR2 SNEGSKA (reference sequence). The ends were cut back, 2 bases at V and 7 bases at J, with 17 bases in the middle. The CDR3 DNA reads as TGCAGTGCTAGACGTCGTGGTGGGTCTAATGAAGCTTTCTTT. Translating gives CSARRRGGSNEAFF.

The DNA of the CDR3 is TGTGCCAGCTCACACGCCAGGGGTCCGGGAGGTCCCCAGCATTTT. It is translated as CASSHARGPGGPQHF. The J gene is TRBJ1-5, the V gene TRBV18, with a weak D call TRBD1 (6 bases). Germline values: CDR1 KGHSH, CDR2 LQKENI. The CDR3 runs to 15 residues. Trimming shortened V by 4 bases and J by 10 bases, and 20 bases separated the two germline ends.

This clonotype was recorded many times. The gene calls are TRBV10-3 and TRBJ1-3, with a possible D match to TRBD1 (6 bases). Deletions cut 11 bases from V and 1 base from J, with 12 bases between. Germline CDR1 is ENHRY and CDR2 is SYGVKD. This CDR3 spans 13 amino acids. In nucleotides, the CDR3 is TGTGCCTCCCAAGGGGGATCTGGAAACACCATATATTTT. Protein product: CASQGGSGNTIYF.

The V call is TRBV11-1, the J call TRBJ2-7, with D perhaps matching TRBD2 (5 bases). CDR3 size: 14 residues. V lost 5 bases, J lost 7 bases, and 18 bases lay in between. Germline lookup yields CDR1 SGHAT and CDR2 FQDESV (reference sequence). CDR3 protein: CASSLNVAGNEQYF. Written as DNA, the CDR3 is TGTGCCAGCAGCCTGAACGTGGCCGGGAATGAGCAGTACTTC.

Only one count was recorded for this clonotype. J is TRBJ1-5 and V is TRBV29-1, with D uncertain. CDR1 and CDR2 (germline): SQVTM, ANQGSEA. Trimming removed 8 bases from V and 6 bases from J, with 14 bases in between. This CDR3 is built from 12 residues. The CDR3 nucleotides are TGCAGCAGTTTCATGGAAGGTCAGCCCCAGCATTTT. Protein product: CSSFMEGQPQHF.

About this clonotype: It may be a read error: a sequence one base away is much more abundant. This chain links TRBV7-3 with TRBJ2-7; no definite D call. Looked up from germline, CDR1 is SGHTA and CDR2 is FQGTGA. The CDR3 runs 13 residues. CDR3 DNA: TGCGCCAGCAGCCATGGGCACGAGGACGGGCAGTACTTC. This translates into CASSHGHEDGQYF.

This clonotype has at least ten counts. V usage is TRBV20-1 and J usage is TRBJ2-7, with TRBD2 matching 7 bases. The trim removed 1 base at V and 3 bases at J, leaving 9 bases unmatched. This CDR3 has 15 residues. CDR1 is DFQATT and CDR2 is SNEGSKA in the germline V gene (reference sequence). The CDR3 region is CSARGSGGYNYEQYF. In DNA, the CDR3 is TGCAGTGCTAGAGGCTCGGGGGGATACAACTACGAGCAGTACTTC.

Points on this clonotype: Lacking the conserved final phenylalanine or tryptophan, this CDR3 likely reflects a read error. The DNA is left out, because the CDR3 cannot be placed on it with certainty; the CDR3 is given as TCRdb lists it. CDR3 region: CSVALVNT. The genes are TRBV29-1 and TRBJ1-3. CDR1 is SQVTM and CDR2 is ANQGSEA in the germline V gene. The CDR3 spans 8 residues, counting both ends.

The chain is built from TRBV7-9 and TRBJ2-6; D remains unclear. Trimming pared 3 bases from V and 4 bases from J, leaving 4 bases between. The germline gives CDR1 SEHNR, CDR2 FQNEAQ (reference sequence). The length of the CDR3 is 13 residues. The CDR3 nucleotides are TGTGCCAGCAGCTTGAACGGGGCCAACGTCCTGACTTTC. It yields the protein CASSLNGANVLTF.

This clonotype was observed a few times. The chain joins TRBV25-1 to TRBJ2-2; TRBD1 agrees at 8 bases. The V gene's germline CDR1 is MGHDK and CDR2 SYGVNS. There are 12 residues in the CDR3. The V gene end was trimmed by 8 bases and the J gene end by 7 bases; junction bases not matched to a gene: 3. The CDR3 reads CASGQGVGELFF. The CDR3 DNA follows: TGTGCCAGCGGACAGGGTGTCGGGGAGCTGTTTTTT.

This clonotype was picked up many times. The chain carries TRBV30 and TRBJ1-2, with 7 bases that match TRBD1. Germline trimming cut 4 bases from V and 6 bases from J; bases unmatched to any gene: 5. Germline V gives CDR1 GTSNPN, CDR2 SVGIG (reference sequence). The CDR3 is 12 amino acids. For the CDR3, the DNA is TGTGCCTGGACGATCGACAGGGATGGCTACACCTTC. Its protein product is CAWTIDRDGYTF.

This clonotype was recorded at least ten times. J is TRBJ1-2 and V is TRBV19; D possibly corresponds to TRBD1 (6 bases). The V end lost 7 bases, the J end lost 3 bases, and 21 bases lay between the germline ends. Germline loops: CDR1 LNHDA, CDR2 SQIVND (reference sequence). This CDR3 has 16 residues. CDR3 sequence (DNA): TGTGCCAGTAAGGGGGGTGCGGACACCCCTCACTATGGCTACACCTTC. This sequence encodes CASKGGADTPHYGYTF. The variable domain in full, completed from reference TRBV19 and TRBJ1-2, reads DGGITQSPKYLFRKEGQNVTLSCEQNLNHDAMYWYRQDPGQGLRLIYYSQIVNDFQKGDIAEGYSVSREKKESFPLTVTSAQKNPTAFYLCASKGGADTPHYGYTFGSGTRLTVV.

This clonotype has ten or more counts. The chain employs TRBV20-1 and TRBJ1-4, with a tentative D call TRBD1 (5 bases). The CDR3 contains 16 residues. V gave up 5 bases and J gave up 1 base, with 17 bases separating them. Germline V lookup: CDR1 DFQATT, CDR2 SNEGSKA (reference sequence). The DNA of the CDR3 is TGCAGTGCTTCAGGGTCCTTAGTCGGAACTAATGAAAAACTGTTTTTT. Amino acids: CSASGSLVGTNEKLFF.

The V call is TRBV7-9, the J call TRBJ1-2; the match to TRBD1 covers 10 bases. The CDR3 length is 15 residues. Trimming removed 10 bases from V and 4 bases from J; junction bases left unmatched: 12. The germline V gene has CDR1 SEHNR and CDR2 FQNEAQ (reference sequence). The CDR3 DNA is TGTGCCACCCTAACGACAGGGGGCTTGGGCTATGGCTACACCTTC. It codes for CATLTTGGLGYGYTF.